This record covers a single T cell receptor (beta chain). This record comes from a study of T cell changes during pregnancy in multiple sclerosis. Germline values: CDR1 LNHDA, CDR2 SQIVND (reference sequence). Trimming stripped 0 bases from V and 5 bases from J, with 8 bases between. There are 14 residues in the CDR3. Clones were sequenced by immunoSEQ multiplex PCR, and TCRdb holds only the in-frame ones, with some missing. The data contain 76,000 or so clones, just under 95% of them singletons. The chain recombines TRBV19 with TRBJ1-5, with a tentative D call TRBD1 (5 bases). This clonotype originated in a female donor in good health, enrolled as a control in a pregnancy study. The sample was peripheral blood, taken in the second trimester of pregnancy. Here the CDR3 DNA reads TGTGCCAGTAGTATAGATGGGGGGGATCAGCCCCAGCATTTT. As protein: CASSIDGGDQPQHF.